This paragraph covers one T cell receptor (beta chain) sequence. Its antigen is not known. Genes and germline are mouse. The CDR3 is cut off 1 residue early in the read; its end comes from the germline J gene. The data belong to a study of tissue T cells after allogeneic stem cell transplantation. General study points: Shared clones across patients were few; motif clustering revealed tissue-specific shared signatures. TCR repertoires tracked anatomic similarity, regardless of disease or transplant status. Blood and spleen captured only part of the tissue TCR repertoire.

Germline V gives CDR1 NNHDY, CDR2 SYVADS. The germline V and J ends were trimmed by 0 bases and 0 bases, with 5 bases remaining between them. The CDR3 loop spans 14 amino acids. TCRdb keeps only in-frame clones here, not all; method: immunoSEQ multiplex PCR. The data show fewer than 7,500 clones, 45% to 50% seen once. Noted time point: mouse harvest day 7 after allogeneic transplant. Mouse grafts combined 10^7 T-cell-depleted bone marrow cells with 10^6 splenic CD5+ T cells. Tissues came from B6→BALB/c major-mismatch GVHD mice at day 7 or 14. The V gene is TRBV13-3, the J gene TRBJ2-4, with D unresolved. This TCR came from a female BALB/c mouse given C57BL/6 T cells with graft-versus-host disease after an allogeneic hematopoietic cell transplant. Sequencing was carried out using gut tissue. The sequenced part of the CDR3 DNA is TGTGCCAGCAGTGATGACTTTAGTCAAAACACCTTGTAC. Translating gives CASSDDFSQNTLY. The whole CDR3 protein is CASSDDFSQNTLYF.